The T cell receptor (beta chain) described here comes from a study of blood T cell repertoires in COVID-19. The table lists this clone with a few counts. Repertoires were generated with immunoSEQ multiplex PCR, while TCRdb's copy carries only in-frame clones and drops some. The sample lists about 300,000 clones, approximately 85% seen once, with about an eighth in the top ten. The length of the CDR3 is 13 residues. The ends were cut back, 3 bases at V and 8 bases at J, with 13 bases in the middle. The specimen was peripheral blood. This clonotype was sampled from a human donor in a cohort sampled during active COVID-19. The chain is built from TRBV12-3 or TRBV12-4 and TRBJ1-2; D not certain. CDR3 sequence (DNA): TGTGCCAGCAGTTTTTCCTCGTCAGGCGGCTACACCTTC. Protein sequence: CASSFSSSGGYTF.